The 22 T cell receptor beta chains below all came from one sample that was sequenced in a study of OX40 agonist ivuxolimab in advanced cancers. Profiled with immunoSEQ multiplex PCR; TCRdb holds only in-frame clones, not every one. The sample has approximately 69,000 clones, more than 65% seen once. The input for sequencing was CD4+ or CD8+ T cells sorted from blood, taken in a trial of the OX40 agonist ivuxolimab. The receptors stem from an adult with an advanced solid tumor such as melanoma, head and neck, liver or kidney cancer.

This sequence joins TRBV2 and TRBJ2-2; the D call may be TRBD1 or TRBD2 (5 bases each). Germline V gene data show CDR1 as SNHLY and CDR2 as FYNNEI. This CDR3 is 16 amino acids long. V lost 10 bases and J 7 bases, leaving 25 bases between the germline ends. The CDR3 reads CATFDGNLGAVGELFF. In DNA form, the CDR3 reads TGTGCCACCTTCGACGGGAATCTTGGGGCTGTCGGGGAGCTGTTTTTT.

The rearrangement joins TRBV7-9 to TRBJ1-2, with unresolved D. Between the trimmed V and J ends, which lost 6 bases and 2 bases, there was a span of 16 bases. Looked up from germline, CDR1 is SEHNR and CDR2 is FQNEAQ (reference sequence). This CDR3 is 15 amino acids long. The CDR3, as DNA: TGTGCCAGCAGTCCATTGGTGGGGTTAAACTATGGCTACACCTTC. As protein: CASSPLVGLNYGYTF.

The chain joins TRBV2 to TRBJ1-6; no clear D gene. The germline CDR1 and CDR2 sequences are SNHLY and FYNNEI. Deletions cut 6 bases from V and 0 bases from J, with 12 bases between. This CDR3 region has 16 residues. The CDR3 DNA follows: TGTGCCAGCAGGGGGTCGGAGAGCTCCTATAATTCACCCCTCCACTTT. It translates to CASRGSESSYNSPLHF. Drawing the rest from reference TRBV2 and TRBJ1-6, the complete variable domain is EPEVTQTPSHQVTQMGQEVILRCVPISNHLYFYWYRQILGQKVEFLVSFYNNEISEKSEIFDDQFSVERPDGSNFTLKIRSTKLEDSAMYFCASRGSESSYNSPLHFGNGTRLTVT.

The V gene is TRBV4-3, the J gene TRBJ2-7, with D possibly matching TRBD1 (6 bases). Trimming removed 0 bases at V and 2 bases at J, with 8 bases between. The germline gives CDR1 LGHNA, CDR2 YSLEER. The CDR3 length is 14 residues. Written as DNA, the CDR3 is TGCGCCAGCAGCCAAGACAGGGGTCCCTACGAGCAGTACTTC. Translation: CASSQDRGPYEQYF.

DNA of the CDR3: TGTGCCAGCAGTTACTCCTCGACAGGTTACTACGAGCAGTACTTC. It encodes CASSYSSTGYYEQYF. V usage is TRBV6-6 and J usage is TRBJ2-7; tentative D call: TRBD1 (6 bases). Germline V gives CDR1 MNHNY, CDR2 SVGAGI (reference sequence). The CDR3 consists of 15 residues. V was pared by 0 bases and J by 3 bases, with 12 bases between.

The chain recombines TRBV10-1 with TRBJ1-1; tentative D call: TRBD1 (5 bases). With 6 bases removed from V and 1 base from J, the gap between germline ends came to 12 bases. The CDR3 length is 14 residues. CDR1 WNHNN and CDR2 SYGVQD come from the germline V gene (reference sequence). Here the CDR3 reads CASSPGLRNTEAFF. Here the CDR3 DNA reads TGCGCCAGCAGCCCGGGACTACGGAACACTGAAGCTTTCTTT.

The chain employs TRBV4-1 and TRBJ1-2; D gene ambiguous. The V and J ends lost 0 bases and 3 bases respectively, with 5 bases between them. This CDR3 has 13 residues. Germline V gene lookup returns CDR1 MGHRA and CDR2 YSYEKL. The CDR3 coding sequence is TGCGCCAGCAGCCAAGACGGATACTATGGCTACACCTTC. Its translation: CASSQDGYYGYTF.

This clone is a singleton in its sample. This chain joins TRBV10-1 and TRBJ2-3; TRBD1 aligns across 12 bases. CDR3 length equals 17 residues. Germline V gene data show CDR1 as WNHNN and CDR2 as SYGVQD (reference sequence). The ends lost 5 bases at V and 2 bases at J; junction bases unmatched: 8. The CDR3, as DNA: TGCGCCAGCAGTTCCGCCGGGACAGGGGGCCTCACAGATACGCAGTATTTT. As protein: CASSSAGTGGLTDTQYF.

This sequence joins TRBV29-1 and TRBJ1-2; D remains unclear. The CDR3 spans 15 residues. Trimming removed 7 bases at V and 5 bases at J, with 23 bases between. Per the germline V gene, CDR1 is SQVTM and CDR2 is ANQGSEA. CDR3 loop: CSGGTEGISGYGYTF. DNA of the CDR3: TGCAGCGGGGGTACAGAGGGAATATCGGGATATGGCTACACCTTC.

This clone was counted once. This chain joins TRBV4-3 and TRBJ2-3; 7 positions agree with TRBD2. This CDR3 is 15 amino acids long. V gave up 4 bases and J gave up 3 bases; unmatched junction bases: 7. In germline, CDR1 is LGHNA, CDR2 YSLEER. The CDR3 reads CASSRGSGATDTQYF. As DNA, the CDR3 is TGCGCCAGCAGCCGCGGGAGTGGGGCTACAGATACGCAGTATTTT.

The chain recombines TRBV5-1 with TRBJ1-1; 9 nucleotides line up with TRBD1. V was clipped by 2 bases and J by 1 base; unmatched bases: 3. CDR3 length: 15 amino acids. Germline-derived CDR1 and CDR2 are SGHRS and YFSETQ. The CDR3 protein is CASSFLGQGNTEAFF. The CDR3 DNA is TGCGCCAGCAGCTTCCTGGGACAGGGGAACACTGAAGCTTTCTTT. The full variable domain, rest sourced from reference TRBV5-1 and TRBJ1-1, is KAGVTQTPRYLIKTRGQQVTLSCSPISGHRSVSWYQQTPGQGLQFLFEYFSETQRNKGNFPGRFSGRQFSNSRSEMNVSTLELGDSALYLCASSFLGQGNTEAFFGQGTRLTVV.

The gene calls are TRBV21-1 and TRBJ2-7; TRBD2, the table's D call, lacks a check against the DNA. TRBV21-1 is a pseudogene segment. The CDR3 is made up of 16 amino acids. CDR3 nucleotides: TGTGCCAGCAGCAAAACAAGGGACTCATCGGCCTACGAGCAGTACTTC. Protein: CASSKTRDSSAYEQYF.

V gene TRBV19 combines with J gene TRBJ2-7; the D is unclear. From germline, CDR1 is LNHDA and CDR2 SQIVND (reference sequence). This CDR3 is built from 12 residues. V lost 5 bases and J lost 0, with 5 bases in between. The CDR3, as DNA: TGTGCCAGTAGTTGGAACTCCTACGAGCAGTACTTC. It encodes CASSWNSYEQYF.

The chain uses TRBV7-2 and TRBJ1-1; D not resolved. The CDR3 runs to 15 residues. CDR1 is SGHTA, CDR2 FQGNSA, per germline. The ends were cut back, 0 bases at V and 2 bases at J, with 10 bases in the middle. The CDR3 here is CASSLALGRNTEAFF. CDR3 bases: TGTGCCAGCAGCTTAGCGCTTGGCAGAAACACTGAAGCTTTCTTT.

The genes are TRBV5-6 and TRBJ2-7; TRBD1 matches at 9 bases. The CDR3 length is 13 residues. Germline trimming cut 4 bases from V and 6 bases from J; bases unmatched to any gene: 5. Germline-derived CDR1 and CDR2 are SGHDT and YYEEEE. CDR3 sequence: CASSRDRVGEQYF. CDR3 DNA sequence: TGTGCCAGCAGCCGGGACAGGGTGGGCGAGCAGTACTTC. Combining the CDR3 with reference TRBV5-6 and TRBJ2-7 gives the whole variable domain DAGVTQSPTHLIKTRGQQVTLRCSPKSGHDTVSWYQQALGQGPQFIFQYYEEEERQRGNFPDRFSGHQFPNYSSELNVNALLLGDSALYLCASSRDRVGEQYFGPGTRLTVT.

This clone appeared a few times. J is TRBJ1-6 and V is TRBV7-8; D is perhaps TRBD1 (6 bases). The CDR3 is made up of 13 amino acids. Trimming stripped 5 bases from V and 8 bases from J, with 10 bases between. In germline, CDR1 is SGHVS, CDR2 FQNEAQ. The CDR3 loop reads CASSDQGYSPLHF. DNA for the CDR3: TGTGCCAGCAGCGATCAGGGGTATTCACCCCTCCACTTT.

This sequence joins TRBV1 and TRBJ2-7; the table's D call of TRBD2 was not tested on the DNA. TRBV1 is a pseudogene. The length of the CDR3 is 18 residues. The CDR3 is CTSSAGLAGDTSSYEQYF. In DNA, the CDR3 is TGCACCAGCAGCGCAGGACTAGCGGGGGATACTTCCTCCTACGAGCAGTACTTC.

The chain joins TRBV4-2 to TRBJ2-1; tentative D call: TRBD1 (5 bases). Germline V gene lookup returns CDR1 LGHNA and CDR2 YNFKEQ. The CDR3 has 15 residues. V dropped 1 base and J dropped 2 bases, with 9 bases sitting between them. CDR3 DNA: TGTGCCAGCAGCCAAGGGCAGGGCACCTACAATGAGCAGTTCTTC. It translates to CASSQGQGTYNEQFF.

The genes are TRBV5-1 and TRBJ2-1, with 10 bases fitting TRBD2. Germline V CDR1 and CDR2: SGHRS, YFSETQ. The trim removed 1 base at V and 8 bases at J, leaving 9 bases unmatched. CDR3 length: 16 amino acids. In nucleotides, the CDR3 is TGCGCCAGCAGCTTGCGACTAGCGGGCGGCGGCCATGAGCAGTTCTTC. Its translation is CASSLRLAGGGHEQFF.

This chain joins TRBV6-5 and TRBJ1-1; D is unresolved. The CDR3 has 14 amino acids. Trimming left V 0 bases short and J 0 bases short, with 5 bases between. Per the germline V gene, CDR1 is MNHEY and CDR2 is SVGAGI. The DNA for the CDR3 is TGTGCCAGCAGTTACTCCTCGATGAACACTGAAGCTTTCTTT. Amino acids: CASSYSSMNTEAFF.

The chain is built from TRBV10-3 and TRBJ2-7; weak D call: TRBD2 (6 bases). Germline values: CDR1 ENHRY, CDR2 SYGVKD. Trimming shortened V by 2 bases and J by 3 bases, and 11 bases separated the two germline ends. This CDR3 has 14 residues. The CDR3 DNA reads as TGTGCCATCAGTGAGGGTTCCGGGGGCTACGAGCAGTACTTC. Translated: CAISEGSGGYEQYF.

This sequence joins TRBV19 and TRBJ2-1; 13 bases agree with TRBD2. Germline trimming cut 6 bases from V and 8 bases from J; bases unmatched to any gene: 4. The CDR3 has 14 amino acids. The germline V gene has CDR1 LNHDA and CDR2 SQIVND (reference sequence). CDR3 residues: CASRTSGGADEQFF. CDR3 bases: TGTGCCAGTAGAACTAGCGGGGGGGCCGATGAGCAGTTCTTC.